What follows is one T cell receptor beta chain and its context. The data are from a study of T-cell reconstitution after alpha-beta-depleted transplantation in children. TCRbeta library preparation incorporated unique molecular identifiers. TCRdb re-derived calls from the PCR reads in MiXCR, one entry per CDR3 protein. The table lists some 75,000 distinct CDR3 sequences, approximately 7.3% of them singletons, with over 2.5% in the top ten. Germline V gives CDR1 MNHNS, CDR2 SASEGT. V gave up 6 bases and J gave up 2 bases, with 17 bases separating them. CDR3 length: 15 residues. The clonotype comes from a human donor who donated a stem cell graft to a child with acute lymphoblastic leukemia. The chain combines TRBV6-1 with TRBJ2-7; the D is unclear. Source: PBMCs from the stem cell graft donor, taken from the stem cell graft. CDR3 amino acids: CASRFAPGLPYEQYF. CDR3 sequence (DNA): TGTGCCAGCAGATTCGCCCCCGGCCTGCCCTACGAGCAGTACTTC.